Presented here are 31 T cell receptor beta chains from one specimen sequenced in a study of tumor and adjacent non-tumor tissue in lung cancer. A modified ARM-PCR protocol with three rounds of nested PCR amplified TCRbeta. TCRdb re-called the multiplex PCR reads through MiXCR, storing one row per CDR3 protein. Among about 66,000 distinct CDR3 sequences listed, roughly 73% were seen once. This sample's RNA came from whole unsorted tissue. The specimen sequenced was lung tumor tissue. The receptors stem from a man in his 60s with non-small cell lung cancer.

With respect to this clonotype: Mismatch with germline at one junction end may stem from a read error. This rearrangement joins TRBV6-7 to TRBJ2-3; TRBD2 matches at 10 bases. TRBV6-7 is an ORF, with its function uncertain. The CDR3 is 16 residues long. For the CDR3, the DNA is TGTGCCAGCAGTTATATGAGCGGGAGGGCGGCAGATACGCAGTACTTT. Residues: CASSYMSGRAADTQYF.

As regards this clonotype: The junction shows a germline mismatch at one end, possibly a read error. This sequence joins TRBV20-1 and TRBJ1-1, with D perhaps TRBD1 (5 bases). Per germline, CDR1 DFQATT and CDR2 SNEGSKA (reference sequence). There are 19 residues in the CDR3. The CDR3 coding sequence is TGCTGTGGAGTGCAGACAGACCGACGCTACCAACCAGGGAACAGTGAAGCTTTCTTT. Its protein is CCGVQTDRRYQPGNSEAFF.

With respect to this clonotype: At one boundary the junction diverges from the germline segment, which might be a read error. This chain uses TRBV6-1 with TRBJ2-7; maybe TRBD2 (6 bases). CDR3 length: 13 amino acids. Looked up from germline, CDR1 is MNHNS and CDR2 is SASEGT. CDR3 sequence: CASAWEESYDQYF. The CDR3 DNA is TGTGCTAGCGCTTGGGAGGAAAGCTACGATCAGTACTTC.

Note on this clonotype: At one end, the junction sequence differs from germline, possibly due to a read error. This chain connects TRBV5-1 to TRBJ2-3, with 11 bases identical to TRBD2. Germline loops: CDR1 SGHRS, CDR2 YFSETQ. This CDR3 is 15 amino acids long. The CDR3 region has the DNA TGCGCCAGCAACCAGCTAGCGGGAGGCACAGATGCGCAGTATTTT. Amino acids: CASNQLAGGTDAQYF.

For this clonotype: Given a much more abundant clone one base away, this may be a read error. The CDR3, as DNA: TGCGCCAGCAGCCCGGGACTCGGGAGGGGGGAGCAGTACTTC. This codes for CASSPGLGRGEQYF. This sequence joins TRBV5-1 and TRBJ2-7; 8 bases are a match to TRBD2. With V trimmed by 4 bases and J by 7 bases, 10 bases remained unmatched. Germline values: CDR1 SGHRS, CDR2 YFSETQ. The CDR3 runs to 14 residues. Supplemented by reference TRBV5-1 and TRBJ2-7, the full variable domain reads KAGVTQTPRYLIKTRGQQVTLSCSPISGHRSVSWYQQTPGQGLQFLFEYFSETQRNKGNFPGRFSGRQFSNSRSEMNVSTLELGDSALYLCASSPGLGRGEQYFGPGTRLTVT.

Comments on this clonotype: Since the CDR3 does not end with the conserved phenylalanine or tryptophan, this likely comes from a read error. This chain links TRBV6-5 with TRBJ2-7, with 7 bases matching TRBD1. Germline V lookup: CDR1 MNHEY, CDR2 SVGAGI. J lost 6 bases, V lost 2 bases, and 10 bases had no gene match. This CDR3 spans 15 amino acids. The CDR3 DNA sequence: TGTGCCAGCAGTTACGGGTCTGGACAGGTTTGCGAGCAGTACTTG. Its protein is CASSYGSGQVCEQYL.

About this clonotype itself: Lacking the conserved final phenylalanine or tryptophan, this CDR3 likely reflects a read error. The J gene is TRBJ2-7, the V gene TRBV5-1; D is unclear. Germline V gives CDR1 SGHRS, CDR2 YFSETQ. The CDR3 is 13 amino acids. The CDR3 nucleotides are TGCGCCAGCAGCGGCGGTAGCTCCGACGAGCAGTACTCC. It is translated as CASSGGSSDEQYS.

This chain links TRBV6-5 with TRBJ1-6; 8 nucleotides align to TRBD1. The CDR3 length is 15 residues. CDR1 and CDR2 (germline): MNHEY, SVGAGI. The V segment lost 9 bases and the J segment 9 bases; nucleotides outside the gene matches: 13. As DNA, the CDR3 is TGTGCCAGTAGCTACGGACAGGGTGGTAGTTCACCCCTCCACTTT. It encodes CASSYGQGGSSPLHF.

This clonotype showed up just once. The chain recombines TRBV20-1 with TRBJ1-2, with D tentatively TRBD1 (6 bases). Germline V gene sequence: CDR1 DFQATT, CDR2 SNEGSKA (reference sequence). There are 13 residues in the CDR3. The V end lost 5 bases, the J end lost 8 bases, and 18 bases lay between the germline ends. This chain's CDR3 is CSAGKGQGLGYTF. As DNA, the CDR3 is TGCAGTGCTGGGAAGGGACAAGGACTCGGCTACACCTTC.

As regards this clonotype: Germline and junction disagree at one end, which may indicate a read error. The chain couples TRBV6-2 or TRBV6-3 to TRBJ2-3; 10 bases align to TRBD2. The CDR3 runs 15 residues. The germline gives CDR1 MNHEY, CDR2 SVGEGT. The DNA for the CDR3 is TGTGCCAGCAGTTACCAGACTAGCGGGTCAAATACGCGGTATTTT. Encoded protein: CASSYQTSGSNTRYF.

The chain couples TRBV6-5 to TRBJ2-1, with TRBD2 as a possible D gene (5 bases). With 5 bases removed from V and 12 bases from J, the gap between germline ends came to 14 bases. The CDR3 is 12 residues long. Germline values: CDR1 MNHEY, CDR2 SVGAGI. CDR3 region: CASSPNHGGQFF. CDR3 nucleotide sequence: TGTGCCAGCAGTCCTAACCACGGAGGGCAGTTCTTC.

A word on this clonotype: The junction shows a germline mismatch at one end, possibly a read error. The chain is built from TRBV5-1 and TRBJ1-1; TRBD1 agrees at 12 bases. The CDR3 is 14 residues long. CDR1 and CDR2 (germline): SGHRS, YFSETQ. CDR3 sequence: CASSSGTGGTESFF. As DNA, the CDR3 is TGCGCCAGCAGCTCCGGGACAGGGGGCACTGAATCTTTCTTT.

Concerning this clonotype itself: A junction boundary mismatches the germline segment, possibly from a read error. V gene TRBV20-1 combines with J gene TRBJ2-3; D may be TRBD2 (6 bases). The CDR3 is 17 residues long. CDR1 and CDR2 from the germline V gene are DFQATT and SNEGSKA (reference sequence). CDR3 DNA sequence: TGCAATGCTAGAGATTGGGTCGGCGCGAGCGGGACAGATACGCAGTATTTT. Its protein product is CNARDWVGASGTDTQYF.

In this sample, this clonotype turned up once. The junction and the germline gene differ at one end; a read error may be behind it. The chain carries TRBV20-1 and TRBJ2-3, with D perhaps TRBD2 (5 bases). The CDR3 contains 14 residues. Germline-derived CDR1 and CDR2 are DFQATT and SNEGSKA (reference sequence). CDR3 coding DNA: TGCAGTGCTAGGGGAACGGGATACACAGATACACAGTATTTT. Amino acids: CSARGTGYTDTQYF.

The count of this clonotype is one. A much larger clone lies one base from this, so it may be a read error. The CDR3 coding sequence is TGTGTCAGCAGTTTAGGATTAACAGGGAATCCCTACGAGCAGTACTTC. Its translation: CVSSLGLTGNPYEQYF. The J gene is TRBJ2-7, the V gene TRBV28; possibly TRBD1 for D (6 bases). Germline V lookup: CDR1 MDHEN, CDR2 SYDVKM. This CDR3 contains 16 residues. The full variable domain, completed using reference TRBV28 and TRBJ2-7, is DVKVTQSSRYLVKRTGEKVFLECVQDMDHENMFWYRQDPGLGLRLIYFSYDVKMKEKGDIPEGYSVSREKKERFSLILESASTNQTSMYLCVSSLGLTGNPYEQYFGPGTRLTVT.

The sample holds one count of this clonotype. A junction boundary mismatches the germline segment, possibly from a read error. V is TRBV28 and J is TRBJ2-3; 10 positions match TRBD2. This CDR3 has 14 residues. Germline values: CDR1 MDHEN, CDR2 SYDVKM. CDR3 DNA: TGTGCCGGGAGGATAGCGGGAGGCTTTGATACACAGTATTTT. It is translated as CAGRIAGGFDTQYF.

Note on this clonotype: The CDR3 does not close with the conserved phenylalanine or tryptophan, likely indicating a read error. The J gene is TRBJ2-4, the V gene TRBV29-1; 7 bases map to TRBD2. Germline V lookup: CDR1 SQVTM, CDR2 ANQGSEA. The CDR3 is made up of 11 amino acids. CDR3 loop: CGIGTNHIQYL. The CDR3 coding sequence is TGCGGAATCGGGACTAATCACATTCAGTACTTA.

This clonotype was recorded many times. The J gene is TRBJ2-1, the V gene TRBV6-5; the D gene is possibly TRBD2 (6 bases). CDR3 length equals 15 residues. CDR1 and CDR2 (germline): MNHEY, SVGAGI. Trimming removed 2 bases at V and 5 bases at J, with 13 bases between. The chain's CDR3 is CASSYGSGGNNEQFF. The CDR3 region has the DNA TGTGCCAGCAGTTACGGTAGCGGAGGAAACAATGAGCAGTTCTTC.

The chain has TRBV20-1 and TRBJ2-7; 12 positions match TRBD2. The CDR3 covers 13 residues. The V gene end was trimmed by 7 bases and the J gene end by 5 bases; junction bases not matched to a gene: 6. In germline, CDR1 is DFQATT, CDR2 SNEGSKA (reference sequence). CDR3 DNA sequence: TGCAGTGAGCGGGGACTAGCGGGTAACGAGCAGTACTTC. This gives the protein CSERGLAGNEQYF.

For this clonotype: One junction end disagrees with the germline gene, perhaps due to a read error. This sequence joins TRBV5-4 and TRBJ2-1; D is perhaps TRBD1 (5 bases). The V gene's germline CDR1 is SGHNT and CDR2 YYREEE (reference sequence). The CDR3 runs 13 residues. CDR3 nucleotide sequence: TGTACCAGCAGCAGGGCCCCCATGAATGACCAGTTCTTC. It codes for CTSSRAPMNDQFF.

Comment on this clonotype: No conserved phenylalanine or tryptophan ends this CDR3, so it is likely a read error. The chain employs TRBV20-1 and TRBJ2-1; D may be TRBD2 (5 bases). The germline gives CDR1 DFQATT, CDR2 SNEGSKA (reference sequence). The germline V and J ends were trimmed by 2 bases and 11 bases, with 22 bases remaining between them. The length of the CDR3 is 15 residues. The CDR3 DNA is TGCAGTGCTAGAACGACTAACGGACGAAGGAATAAGCAGTTCTTA. Translating it yields CSARTTNGRRNKQFL.

This clonotype was observed at least ten times. The J gene is TRBJ2-7, the V gene TRBV20-1; D is unresolved. The CDR3 length is 15 residues. V was trimmed by 0 bases and J by 2 bases, leaving 14 bases between them. Per the germline V gene, CDR1 is DFQATT and CDR2 is SNEGSKA (reference sequence). CDR3 DNA: TGCAGTGCTAGAGATCAAGGTAGTGGGACCTACGAGCAGTACTTC. It yields the protein CSARDQGSGTYEQYF.

As to this clonotype: A junction end diverges from the germline sequence, so it may reflect a read error. The genes are TRBV6-6 and TRBJ2-1, with 8 bases fitting TRBD1. This CDR3 has 16 residues. Per germline, CDR1 MNHNY and CDR2 SVGAGI (reference sequence). The CDR3 here is CASSPKDRAYSHEESF. The CDR3 coding sequence is TGTGCCAGCAGTCCCAAGGACAGGGCGTATAGCCATGAGGAGTCCTTC.

The rearrangement uses TRBV30 and TRBJ1-1; D is ambiguous. CDR3 length: 13 residues. Germline CDR1 reads GTSNPN; CDR2 reads SVGIG (reference sequence). The V end lost 4 bases, the J end lost 8 bases, and 17 bases lay between the germline ends. The CDR3 nucleotides read TGTGCCTGGACTAGAGGCGGAAATACCGAAGCTTTCTTT. It specifies CAWTRGGNTEAFF.

This clonotype was counted a few times. The junction does not match germline at one end; this may be a read error. The chain has TRBV5-4 and TRBJ2-3, with 8 bases lining up with TRBD2. CDR3 size: 16 residues. Germline V lookup: CDR1 SGHNT, CDR2 YYREEE (reference sequence). This CDR3 is CASSHIEREPGDKQYF. CDR3 coding DNA: TGTGCAAGCAGCCATATCGAGCGGGAGCCGGGAGATAAGCAGTATTTT.

As concerns this clonotype: At one boundary the junction diverges from the germline segment, which might be a read error. The chain is built from TRBV30 and TRBJ2-7; D remains ambiguous. CDR3 size: 14 residues. CDR1 and CDR2 (germline): GTSNPN, SVGIG (reference sequence). The CDR3 protein is CAWSRSSLDGEHYF. In DNA form, the CDR3 reads TGTGCCTGGAGTAGGAGTTCATTAGATGGCGAGCACTACTTC.

This chain connects TRBV7-9 to TRBJ2-7; 7 bases are a match to TRBD1. V was clipped by 7 bases and J by 2 bases; unmatched bases: 14. CDR3 length equals 16 residues. Germline assignment: CDR1 SEHNR and CDR2 FQNEAQ (reference sequence). The CDR3 nucleotides read TGTGCCAGCAACACCCACAGGGGAGAGGGGACCTACGAGCAGTACTTC. Protein sequence: CASNTHRGEGTYEQYF.

This rearrangement joins TRBV20-1 to TRBJ1-1, with D possibly TRBD1 on 6 matching bases. The CDR3 is made up of 19 amino acids. Germline values: CDR1 DFQATT, CDR2 SNEGSKA (reference sequence). The CDR3 region is CCGVQTGRHYQLGNTEAFF. The CDR3 DNA is TGCTGTGGAGTGCAGACAGGCCGACACTACCAACTAGGGAACACTGAAGCTTTCTTT.

Turning to this clonotype: A much larger clone is a single base away; this may be a read error. The chain joins TRBV11-2 to TRBJ2-3, with D perhaps being TRBD1 or TRBD2 (5 bases each). The CDR3 contains 17 residues. Germline CDR1 is SGHAT and CDR2 is FQNNGV. The V end lost 4 bases, the J end lost 2 bases, and 19 bases lay between the germline ends. The CDR3 DNA reads as TGTGCCAGCAGCTCAGGGTGGGCAGGGACCTACACAGATACGCAGTATTTT. Protein: CASSSGWAGTYTDTQYF.

At least ten counts were recorded for this clonotype. The gene calls are TRBV5-1 and TRBJ2-6; D not certain. This CDR3 spans 18 amino acids. V lost 0 bases and J lost 0, with 13 bases in between. The germline gives CDR1 SGHRS, CDR2 YFSETQ. The CDR3 here is CASSLEANSHSGANVLTF. The CDR3 DNA reads as TGCGCCAGCAGCTTGGAGGCGAACAGTCACTCTGGGGCCAACGTCCTGACTTTC.

With regard to this clonotype: One end of the junction is discordant with germline, which a read error may explain. The rearrangement uses TRBV20-1 and TRBJ1-1; 9 nucleotides line up with TRBD1. The CDR3 is made up of 12 amino acids. CDR1 is DFQATT, CDR2 SNEGSKA, per germline (reference sequence). As DNA, the CDR3 is TGTAGTGTGCGGGACAGGGACACTGAAGCTTTCTTT. Its translation is CSVRDRDTEAFF.